This T cell receptor (beta chain) was identified in a study of shared clonotypes between healthy human individuals. Broader study findings: Rarefaction gave evidence that sorted-subset sequencing remained incomplete despite large depth. A few donors had about 5% of their naive CD4 clonotypes in common.

CD8 cells classed as naive were CD45RO-negative and positively selected for CCR7, excluding terminally differentiated effector memory CD45RA+ cells. Each donor was a Caucasian adult residing in Nashville, Tennessee. It was 200 ng DNA, about 30,000 T cell genomes, that sorted-subset replicate PCRs used. Sequencing was performed with immunoSEQ multiplex PCR; in TCRdb, only in-frame clones are kept and a portion is missing. This table holds about 2 million clones, about 95% found once. A note on this clone: Its antigen is as yet unknown.

The material sequenced was naive CD8+ T cells sorted from blood. The receptor was isolated from a young man in good health.

The CDR3 region has the DNA TGTGCCAGCAGTGAAGTGGCGGGGGGGCCCTACGAGCAGTACTTC. Translation: CASSEVAGGPYEQYF. The genes are TRBV6-1 and TRBJ2-7; 9 bases are shared with TRBD2. The germline V gene has CDR1 MNHNS and CDR2 SASEGT. The V segment lost 1 base and the J segment 2 bases; nucleotides outside the gene matches: 3. CDR3 length: 15 amino acids.